These 10 T cell receptor beta chains came from one sample sequenced in a study of blood T cell repertoires in COVID-19. Generated by immunoSEQ multiplex PCR, the TCRdb table keeps only in-frame clones and is missing some. The sample lists hundreds of thousands of clones, roughly 86% occurring once. The sample was PBMCs or T cells enriched from blood (not recorded which). These receptors were obtained from a woman aged 50 to 65 who had recovered from COVID-19.

The chain uses TRBV29-1 and TRBJ1-2; D is perhaps TRBD1 (6 bases). Germline-derived CDR1 and CDR2 are SQVTM and ANQGSEA. V gave up 5 bases and J gave up 6 bases, with 16 bases separating them. CDR3 size: 13 residues. For the CDR3, the DNA is TGCAGCGTTCCTGCCCAGGGGCCGCATGGCTACACCTTC. As protein: CSVPAQGPHGYTF.

The rearrangement uses TRBV2 and TRBJ2-1; 8 positions agree with TRBD1. The CDR3 consists of 12 residues. CDR1 is SNHLY and CDR2 is FYNNEI in the germline V gene. After removal of 10 bases from V and 4 bases from J, the junction contained 3 bases not matched to a gene. CDR3 sequence: CATRTGYNEQFF. The DNA for the CDR3 is TGTGCCACCCGGACAGGGTACAATGAGCAGTTCTTC.

The rearrangement joins TRBV28 to TRBJ1-2; possibly TRBD1 for D (5 bases). Trimming shortened V by 3 bases and J by 6 bases, and 17 bases separated the two germline ends. Germline V gene sequence: CDR1 MDHEN, CDR2 SYDVKM. This CDR3 comprises 15 residues. The chain's CDR3 is CASSFFGGGLNGYTF. The CDR3, as DNA: TGTGCCAGCAGTTTTTTCGGGGGAGGCTTAAATGGCTACACCTTC.

The chain combines TRBV27 with TRBJ2-1, with 9 nucleotides matching TRBD1. This CDR3 has 16 residues. The germline CDR1 and CDR2 sequences are MNHEY and SMNVEV (reference sequence). The J segment lost 8 bases and the V segment lost 2 bases, leaving 10 bases of the junction unmatched. CDR3 bases: TGTGCCAGCAGTTTACCCGGGACAGGGACAGGTGATGAGCAGTTCTTC. Translated, it gives CASSLPGTGTGDEQFF.

The chain combines TRBV27 with TRBJ2-5; 9 nucleotides match TRBD1. The CDR3 consists of 14 residues. Germline V gives CDR1 MNHEY, CDR2 SMNVEV (reference sequence). The J segment lost 6 bases and the V segment lost 4 bases, leaving 6 bases of the junction unmatched. The CDR3 DNA reads as TGTGCCAGCAGTTCGGACAGGGGCGGACAGACCCAGTACTTC. It codes for CASSSDRGGQTQYF.

The rearrangement links TRBV7-9 to TRBJ1-1, with a tentative D call TRBD1 (5 bases). The germline gives CDR1 SEHNR, CDR2 FQNEAQ (reference sequence). The CDR3 has 15 residues. Trimming cost V 1 base and J 0 bases, with 9 bases left between them. CDR3 sequence reads: CASSLGQGLNTEAFF. The CDR3 DNA reads TGTGCCAGCAGCTTAGGTCAGGGCTTGAACACTGAAGCTTTCTTT. The whole variable domain, filled in from reference TRBV7-9 and TRBJ1-1, reads DTGVSQNPRHKITKRGQNVTFRCDPISEHNRLYWYRQTLGQGPEFLTYFQNEAQLEKSRLLSDRFSAERPKGSFSTLEIQRTEQGDSAMYLCASSLGQGLNTEAFFGQGTRLTVV.

The rearrangement uses TRBV30 and TRBJ2-7; D gene ambiguous. Trimming shortened V by 4 bases and J by 2 bases, and 15 bases separated the two germline ends. This CDR3 has 14 amino acids. In germline, CDR1 is GTSNPN, CDR2 SVGIG (reference sequence). The CDR3 coding sequence is TGTGCCTGGACCCCATTCGACTTTACCTACGAGCAGTACTTC. It is translated as CAWTPFDFTYEQYF.

This chain connects TRBV9 to TRBJ1-4; maybe TRBD1 (6 bases). The CDR3 contains 16 residues. The germline gives CDR1 SGDLS, CDR2 YYNGEE. Trimming removed 3 bases from V and 3 bases from J, with 15 bases in between. CDR3 DNA sequence: TGTGCCAGCAGCGGAGACCCGGGGACACCTAATGAAAAACTGTTTTTT. Translated: CASSGDPGTPNEKLFF.

This chain uses TRBV7-8 with TRBJ2-7, with no clear D. The CDR3 is 11 residues long. Germline values: CDR1 SGHVS, CDR2 FQNEAQ. Trimming took 1 base from V and 6 from J, leaving 4 bases between them. The CDR3 reads CASSLDSEQYF. The DNA for the CDR3 is TGTGCCAGCAGCTTAGACAGCGAGCAGTACTTC.

V gene TRBV6-5 combines with J gene TRBJ2-7; 11 bases map to TRBD1. Trimming took 6 bases from V and 0 from J; bases not matched to a gene: 4. This CDR3 contains 15 residues. Germline CDR1 and CDR2: MNHEY and SVGAGI. The CDR3 spells CASSWDRGSSYEQYF. The CDR3 DNA follows: TGTGCCAGCAGCTGGGACAGGGGGAGCTCCTACGAGCAGTACTTC.